The 23 T cell receptor beta chains listed next were all sequenced from one sample in a study of CD8 T cells in Susac syndrome. An amount of RNA that ranged from about 0.45 to 1 ug was reverse transcribed with random hexamers. MiXCR was run by TCRdb on the immunoSEQ multiplex PCR reads, yielding one entry per CDR3 protein. This table has around 200,000 distinct CDR3 sequences, 90% to 97% appearing once. Specimen: CD4+ T cells from PBMCs. All receptors derive from a human donor with multiple sclerosis.

The DNA of the CDR3 is TGCAGCGTGGCCGGGACAGGGGGCAAGGTGTACGAGCAGTACTTC. This sequence encodes CSVAGTGGKVYEQYF. The chain recombines TRBV29-1 with TRBJ2-7, with 12 bases lining up with TRBD1. The CDR3 length is 15 residues. V shed 6 bases, J shed 4 bases, and the junction held 10 bases outside the gene matches. Germline values: CDR1 SQVTM, CDR2 ANQGSEA.

This chain connects TRBV7-3 to TRBJ2-5; TRBD1 aligns across 10 bases. Per germline, CDR1 SGHTA and CDR2 FQGTGA. J gave up 3 bases and V 1 base, and 2 bases lay outside the gene matches. The CDR3 consists of 15 residues. The CDR3 nucleotides read TGTGCCAGCAGCTTAAGAGGGACAGGGGAAGAGACCCAGTACTTC. It codes for CASSLRGTGEETQYF.

This clonotype has only one observation. This chain links TRBV28 with TRBJ1-1; D is unresolved. The CDR3 runs 14 residues. CDR1 and CDR2 from the germline V gene are MDHEN and SYDVKM. The V end was cut by 7 bases, the J end by 5 bases, with 17 bases between. The CDR3 DNA sequence: TGTGCCAGCATCCAGGCAGATTTTAGGACTGAAGCTTTCTTT. Translation gives CASIQADFRTEAFF.

The table lists this clonotype with a count of one. The chain couples TRBV6-5 to TRBJ2-6; unclear D gene. Trimming cost V 2 bases and J 0 bases, with 8 bases left between them. Germline V gene data show CDR1 as MNHEY and CDR2 as SVGAGI. CDR3 length equals 16 residues. In DNA, the CDR3 is TGTGCCAGCAGTTACCGGGCTTACTCTGGGGCCAACGTCCTGACTTTC. This sequence encodes CASSYRAYSGANVLTF.

The chain joins TRBV5-1 to TRBJ2-7, with 9 nucleotides matching TRBD1. The CDR3 has 14 amino acids. J was trimmed by 4 bases and V by 4 bases; bases with no gene match: 6. CDR1 is SGHRS, CDR2 YFSETQ, per germline. In nucleotides, the CDR3 is TGCGCCAGCAGCCCTACAGGGGGCCGGTACGAGCAGTACTTC. Its translation is CASSPTGGRYEQYF. Full variable domain (missing parts from reference TRBV5-1 and TRBJ2-7): KAGVTQTPRYLIKTRGQQVTLSCSPISGHRSVSWYQQTPGQGLQFLFEYFSETQRNKGNFPGRFSGRQFSNSRSEMNVSTLELGDSALYLCASSPTGGRYEQYFGPGTRLTVT.

This chain connects TRBV10-2 to TRBJ2-4; 8 nucleotides agree with TRBD1. This CDR3 contains 12 residues. CDR1 is WSHSY and CDR2 is SAAADI in the germline V gene. Trimming removed 2 bases from V and 15 bases from J; junction bases left unmatched: 6. DNA of the CDR3: TGCGCCAGCAGTGAGAAGAAGACAGGGGCGTACTTC. Residues: CASSEKKTGAYF.

The rearrangement joins TRBV28 to TRBJ1-2; D gene unclear. This CDR3 is 13 amino acids long. The germline CDR1 and CDR2 sequences are MDHEN and SYDVKM. The V and J ends lost 7 bases and 8 bases respectively, with 17 bases between them. The DNA of the CDR3 is TGTGCCAGCACCCCCTATCGCGGTGGGGGCTACACCTTC. It codes for CASTPYRGGGYTF.

This chain joins TRBV21-1 and TRBJ2-1. TRBV21-1 is a known pseudogene. The CDR3 has 11 amino acids. CDR3 in DNA: TGTGCCAGCAGCAGGAGAGTTAAGCAGTTCTTC. This codes for CASSRRVKQFF.

The chain couples TRBV5-1 to TRBJ1-6; D not certain. Germline CDR1 and CDR2: SGHRS and YFSETQ. V was clipped by 3 bases and J by 0 bases, with 7 bases between them. The CDR3 spans 15 residues. CDR3 nucleotide sequence: TGCGCCAGCAGCTGGCTTAGCTCCTATAATTCACCCCTCCACTTT. Translated, it gives CASSWLSSYNSPLHF. The full variable domain, with the rest looked up from reference TRBV5-1 and TRBJ1-6, is KAGVTQTPRYLIKTRGQQVTLSCSPISGHRSVSWYQQTPGQGLQFLFEYFSETQRNKGNFPGRFSGRQFSNSRSEMNVSTLELGDSALYLCASSWLSSYNSPLHFGNGTRLTVT.

In its sample, this clonotype was seen a few times. The V gene is TRBV3-1, the J gene TRBJ2-1; TRBD2 agrees at 15 bases. The V and J ends lost 4 bases and 7 bases, in that order; junction bases with no gene match: 2. The CDR3 length is 15 residues. Germline V CDR1 and CDR2: LGHDT, YNNKEL (reference sequence). CDR3 DNA: TGTGCCAGCAGCCCGGGACTAGCGGGGGGAAATGAGCAGTTCTTC. This gives the protein CASSPGLAGGNEQFF.

This clonotype was observed a single time. V gene TRBV25-1 combines with J gene TRBJ2-5; the D is unclear. V lost 6 bases and J 2 bases, leaving 13 bases between the germline ends. Germline loops: CDR1 MGHDK, CDR2 SYGVNS. The length of the CDR3 is 14 residues. The CDR3 protein is CASSLHGTQETQYF. The CDR3 nucleotides read TGTGCCAGCAGCCTCCACGGAACGCAAGAGACCCAGTACTTC.

The gene calls are TRBV4-3 and TRBJ1-1; 7 positions agree with TRBD1. Germline V gives CDR1 LGHNA, CDR2 YSLEER. The trim removed 5 bases at V and 5 bases at J, leaving 8 bases unmatched. The CDR3 length is 14 residues. The CDR3 bases are TGCGCCAGCAGCAGGGACAGCATCCGGACTGAAGCTTTCTTT. It yields the protein CASSRDSIRTEAFF.

This chain uses TRBV30 with TRBJ1-1, with D uncertain. The germline V gene encodes CDR1 GTSNPN and CDR2 SVGIG (reference sequence). The ends were cut back, 3 bases at V and 4 bases at J, with 12 bases in the middle. This CDR3 contains 13 residues. CDR3 protein: CAWSGSWSTEAFF. CDR3 DNA sequence: TGTGCCTGGAGCGGGTCTTGGAGCACTGAAGCTTTCTTT. Complete variable domain (other parts from reference TRBV30 and TRBJ1-1): SQTIHQWPATLVQPVGSPLSLECTVEGTSNPNLYWYRQAAGRGLQLLFYSVGIGQISSEVPQNLSASRPQDRQFILSSKKLLLSDSGFYLCAWSGSWSTEAFFGQGTRLTVV.

The chain is built from TRBV15 and TRBJ1-1; D not certain. Trimming left V 0 bases short and J 0 bases short, with 8 bases between. The CDR3 sequence is 15 residues long. Germline CDR1 reads LNHNV; CDR2 reads YYDKDF (reference sequence). The CDR3 here is CATSRDPGLNTEAFF. The CDR3 nucleotides are TGTGCCACCAGCAGAGATCCGGGTCTGAACACTGAAGCTTTCTTT.

V is TRBV29-1 and J is TRBJ2-1; 8 nucleotides align to TRBD2. Trimming at V came to 5 bases and at J to 13 bases, leaving 16 bases not matched to a gene. The germline CDR1 and CDR2 sequences are SQVTM and ANQGSEA. The CDR3 consists of 14 residues. CDR3 sequence reads: CSVTGAGVLLFQFF. The DNA of the CDR3 is TGCAGCGTTACGGGAGCGGGGGTCCTCCTTTTCCAGTTCTTC.

V usage is TRBV23-1 and J usage is TRBJ1-5, with TRBD1 identical over 8 bases. TRBV23-1 is treated as an ORF (open reading frame) with a function not yet certain. CDR3 length: 15 residues. Trimming at V came to 7 bases and at J to 0 bases, leaving 5 bases not matched to a gene. The CDR3 is CASNRQGTSNQPQHF. CDR3 DNA: TGCGCCAGCAACCGACAGGGGACTAGCAATCAGCCCCAGCATTTT.

V gene TRBV7-9 combines with J gene TRBJ2-5; TRBD2 matches at 11 bases. CDR1 is SEHNR and CDR2 is FQNEAQ in the germline V gene (reference sequence). The CDR3 has 15 amino acids. The V and J ends lost 7 bases and 9 bases, in that order; junction bases with no gene match: 13. The CDR3 nucleotides are TGTGCCAGCACCCGCGCGGTCCTAGCGGGGGGACCCCAGTACTTC. It translates to CASTRAVLAGGPQYF.

This rearrangement joins TRBV3-1 to TRBJ1-5; D remains ambiguous. The CDR3 loop spans 13 amino acids. Germline lookup yields CDR1 LGHDT and CDR2 YNNKEL (reference sequence). V gave up 1 base and J gave up 3 bases, with 4 bases separating them. As DNA, the CDR3 is TGTGCCAGCAGCCAAGCAATCAATCAGCCCCAGCATTTT. Encoded protein: CASSQAINQPQHF.

This clonotype has just a few counts. One end of the junction does not line up with germline, which may come from a read error. V gene TRBV4-3 combines with J gene TRBJ2-3, with a weak D call TRBD1 (6 bases). The length of the CDR3 is 11 residues. CDR1 and CDR2 (germline): LGHNA, YSLEER. CDR3 sequence: CASSQGDTQYF. The CDR3 DNA reads TGTGCCAGCAGTCAGGGGGATACGCAGTATTTT.

The rearrangement links TRBV5-1 to TRBJ2-2; 11 bases are shared with TRBD1. Germline-derived CDR1 and CDR2 are SGHRS and YFSETQ. This CDR3 region has 16 residues. V shed 4 bases, J shed 3 bases, and the junction held 5 bases outside the gene matches. The CDR3 bases are TGCGCCAGCAGCAGCGGACAGGGGGCGGACACCGGGGAGCTGTTTTTT. As protein: CASSSGQGADTGELFF.

The V gene is TRBV4-2, the J gene TRBJ2-7, with TRBD2 matching 12 bases. The V gene's germline CDR1 is LGHNA and CDR2 YNFKEQ. This CDR3 has 17 amino acids. V trimming: 1 base; J trimming: 2 bases; junction bases outside the gene matches: 6. CDR3 loop: CASSQGVGLAGTYEQYF. CDR3 in DNA: TGTGCCAGCAGCCAAGGGGTCGGACTAGCGGGGACCTACGAGCAGTACTTC.

V gene TRBV28 combines with J gene TRBJ2-1, with 9 bases lining up with TRBD1. Losses at the gene ends were 6 bases for V and 8 bases for J; bases not matched to a gene: 11. Germline loops: CDR1 MDHEN, CDR2 SYDVKM. The CDR3 runs 15 residues. DNA of the CDR3: TGTGCCAGCAGGCGCTCGACAGGGGGTACCTATGAGCAGTTCTTC. Translating gives CASRRSTGGTYEQFF.

The chain couples TRBV6-5 to TRBJ1-1; 7 bases map to TRBD1. The V gene's germline CDR1 is MNHEY and CDR2 SVGAGI. Losses at the gene ends were 2 bases for V and 4 bases for J; bases not matched to a gene: 7. The CDR3 has 15 residues. CDR3 bases: TGTGCCAGCAGTTACAGAGACAGGGCGAGCACTGAAGCTTTCTTT. Residues: CASSYRDRASTEAFF.